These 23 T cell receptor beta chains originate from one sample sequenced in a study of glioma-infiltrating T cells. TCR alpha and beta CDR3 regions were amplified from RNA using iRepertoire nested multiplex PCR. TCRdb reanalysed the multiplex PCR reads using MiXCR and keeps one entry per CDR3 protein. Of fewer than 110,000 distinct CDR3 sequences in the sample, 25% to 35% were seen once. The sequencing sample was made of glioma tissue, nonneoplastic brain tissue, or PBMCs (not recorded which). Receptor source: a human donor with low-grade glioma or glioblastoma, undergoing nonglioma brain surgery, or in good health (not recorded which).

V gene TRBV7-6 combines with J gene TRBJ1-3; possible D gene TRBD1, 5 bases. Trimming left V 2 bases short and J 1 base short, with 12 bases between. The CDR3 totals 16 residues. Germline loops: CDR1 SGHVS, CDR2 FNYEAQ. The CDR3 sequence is CASSLWDLGSGNTIYF. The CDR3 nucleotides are TGTGCCAGCAGCTTATGGGACCTGGGGTCTGGAAACACCATATATTTT.

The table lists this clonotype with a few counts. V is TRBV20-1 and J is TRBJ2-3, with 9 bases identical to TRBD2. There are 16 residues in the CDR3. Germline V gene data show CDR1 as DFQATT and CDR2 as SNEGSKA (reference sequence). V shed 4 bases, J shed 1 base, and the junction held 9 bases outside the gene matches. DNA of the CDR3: TGCAGTGCTACCCCACTAGCGGGCTTCCGCACAGATACGCAGTATTTT. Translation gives CSATPLAGFRTDTQYF.

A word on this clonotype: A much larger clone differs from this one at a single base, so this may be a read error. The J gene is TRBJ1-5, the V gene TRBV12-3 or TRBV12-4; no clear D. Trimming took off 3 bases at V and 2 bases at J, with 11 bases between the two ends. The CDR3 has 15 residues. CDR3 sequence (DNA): TGTGCCAGCAGTTTCGGGGAGGGTGGCAATCAGCCCCAGCATTTT. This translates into CASSFGEGGNQPQHF.

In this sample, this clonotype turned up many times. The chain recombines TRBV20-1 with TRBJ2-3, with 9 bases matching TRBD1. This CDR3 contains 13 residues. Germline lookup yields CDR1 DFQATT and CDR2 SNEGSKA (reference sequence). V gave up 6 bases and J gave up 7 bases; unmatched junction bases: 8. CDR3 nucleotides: TGCAGTGCCGGGACAGGGATTCAAAATACGCAGTATTTT. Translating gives CSAGTGIQNTQYF.

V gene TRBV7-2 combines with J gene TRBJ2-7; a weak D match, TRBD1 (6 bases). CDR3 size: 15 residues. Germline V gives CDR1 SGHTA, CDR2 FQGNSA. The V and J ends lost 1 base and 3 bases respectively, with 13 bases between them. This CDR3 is CASSLGAGEFYEQYF. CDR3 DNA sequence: TGTGCCAGCAGCTTAGGAGCAGGGGAATTCTACGAGCAGTACTTC.

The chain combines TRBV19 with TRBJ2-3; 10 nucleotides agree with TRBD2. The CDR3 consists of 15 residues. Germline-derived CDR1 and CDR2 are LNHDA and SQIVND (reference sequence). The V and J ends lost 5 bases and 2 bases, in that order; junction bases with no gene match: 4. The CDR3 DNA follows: TGTGCCAGTAGTGGAGGGACTAGCGACACAGATACGCAGTATTTT. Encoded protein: CASSGGTSDTDTQYF. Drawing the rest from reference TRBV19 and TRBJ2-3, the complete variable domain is DGGITQSPKYLFRKEGQNVTLSCEQNLNHDAMYWYRQDPGQGLRLIYYSQIVNDFQKGDIAEGYSVSREKKESFPLTVTSAQKNPTAFYLCASSGGTSDTDTQYFGPGTRLTVL.

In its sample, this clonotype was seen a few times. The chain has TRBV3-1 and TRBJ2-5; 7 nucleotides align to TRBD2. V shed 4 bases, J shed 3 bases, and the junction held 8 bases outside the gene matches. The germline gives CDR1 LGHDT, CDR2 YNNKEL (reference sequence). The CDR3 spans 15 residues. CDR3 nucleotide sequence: TGTGCCAGCAGCCTCCGACGGACTAGAGAAGAGACCCAGTACTTC. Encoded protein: CASSLRRTREETQYF.

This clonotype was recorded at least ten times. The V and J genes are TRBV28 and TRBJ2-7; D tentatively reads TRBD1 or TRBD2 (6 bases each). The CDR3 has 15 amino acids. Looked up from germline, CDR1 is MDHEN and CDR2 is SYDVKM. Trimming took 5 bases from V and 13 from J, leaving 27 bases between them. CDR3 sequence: CASSTITGARSSGYF. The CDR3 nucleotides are TGTGCCAGCAGTACGATCACGGGGGCGCGGAGTTCGGGTTACTTC.

The CDR3 here is CSVGGVGEQYF. CDR3 in DNA: TGCAGCGTTGGCGGGGTGGGCGAGCAGTACTTC. The chain is built from TRBV29-1 and TRBJ2-7; maybe TRBD2 (6 bases). CDR1 is SQVTM, CDR2 ANQGSEA, per germline. Between the trimmed V and J ends, which lost 4 bases and 6 bases, there was a span of 10 bases. The CDR3 covers 11 residues.

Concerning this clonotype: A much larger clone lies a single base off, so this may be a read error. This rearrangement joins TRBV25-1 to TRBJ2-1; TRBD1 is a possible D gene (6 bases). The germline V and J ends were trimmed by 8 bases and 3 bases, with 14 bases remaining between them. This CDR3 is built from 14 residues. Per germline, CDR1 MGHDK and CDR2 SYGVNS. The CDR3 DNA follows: TGTGCCAGCTCCGGGACACCGAACTACAATGAGCAGTTCTTC. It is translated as CASSGTPNYNEQFF.

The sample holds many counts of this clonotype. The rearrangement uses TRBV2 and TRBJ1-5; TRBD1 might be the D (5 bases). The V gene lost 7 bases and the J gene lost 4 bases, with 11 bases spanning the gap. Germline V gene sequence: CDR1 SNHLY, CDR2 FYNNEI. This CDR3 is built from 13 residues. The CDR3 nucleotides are TGTGCCAGCACCGGGACGGTGAATCAGCCCCAGCATTTT. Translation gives CASTGTVNQPQHF.

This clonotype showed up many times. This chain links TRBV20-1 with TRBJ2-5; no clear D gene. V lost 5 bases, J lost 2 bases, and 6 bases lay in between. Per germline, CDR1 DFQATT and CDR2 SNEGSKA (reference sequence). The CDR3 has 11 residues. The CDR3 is CSAHGQETQYF. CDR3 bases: TGCAGTGCTCATGGGCAAGAGACCCAGTACTTC.

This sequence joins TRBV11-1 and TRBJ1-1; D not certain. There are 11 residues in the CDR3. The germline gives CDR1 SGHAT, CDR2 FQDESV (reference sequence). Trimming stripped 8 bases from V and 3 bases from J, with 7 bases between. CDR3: CASGRYTEAFF. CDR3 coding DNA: TGTGCCAGCGGACGGTACACTGAAGCTTTCTTT. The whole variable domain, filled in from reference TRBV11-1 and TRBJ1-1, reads EAEVAQSPRYKITEKSQAVAFWCDPISGHATLYWYRQILGQGPELLVQFQDESVVDDSQLPKDRFSAERLKGVDSTLKIQPAELGDSAMYLCASGRYTEAFFGQGTRLTVV.

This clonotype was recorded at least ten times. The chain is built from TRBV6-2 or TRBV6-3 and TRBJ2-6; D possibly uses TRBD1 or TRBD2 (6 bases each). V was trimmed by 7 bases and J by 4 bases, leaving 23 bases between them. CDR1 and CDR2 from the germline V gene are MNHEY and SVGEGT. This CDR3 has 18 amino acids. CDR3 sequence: CASKEGIGGAPGANVLTF. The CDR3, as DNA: TGTGCCAGCAAGGAAGGGATCGGGGGCGCGCCGGGGGCCAACGTCCTGACTTTC.

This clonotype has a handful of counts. As DNA, the CDR3 is TGTGCCAGCAGCTTAGCGAGCAGCAACTATGGCTACACCTTC. Its protein product is CASSLASSNYGYTF. The gene calls are TRBV7-8 and TRBJ1-2, with unresolved D. The CDR3 totals 14 residues. Germline values: CDR1 SGHVS, CDR2 FQNEAQ. V was cut by 0 bases and J by 2 bases, with 7 bases left in between.

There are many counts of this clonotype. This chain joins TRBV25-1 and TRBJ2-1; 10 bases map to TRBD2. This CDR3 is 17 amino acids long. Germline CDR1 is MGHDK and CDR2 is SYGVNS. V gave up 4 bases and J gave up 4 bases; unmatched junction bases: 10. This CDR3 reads CASSGASGGAQYNEQFF. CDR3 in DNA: TGTGCCAGCAGTGGTGCAAGCGGGGGGGCCCAGTACAATGAGCAGTTCTTC.

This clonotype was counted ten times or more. The CDR3 bases are TGTGCCAGCAGTCAAGGCGGGTGGGAAAAACTGTTTTTT. Translation: CASSQGGWEKLFF. V gene TRBV7-2 combines with J gene TRBJ1-4; no reliable D call. Trimming removed 6 bases from V and 8 bases from J, with 13 bases in between. This CDR3 contains 13 residues. The germline gives CDR1 SGHTA, CDR2 FQGNSA.

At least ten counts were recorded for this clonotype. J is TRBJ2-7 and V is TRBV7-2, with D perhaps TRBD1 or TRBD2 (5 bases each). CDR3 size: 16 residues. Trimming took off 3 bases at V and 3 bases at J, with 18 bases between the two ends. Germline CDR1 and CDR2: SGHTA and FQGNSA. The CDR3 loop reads CASSFTSSGRGYEQYF. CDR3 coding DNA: TGTGCCAGCAGCTTCACATCTTCGGGACGAGGCTACGAGCAGTACTTC.

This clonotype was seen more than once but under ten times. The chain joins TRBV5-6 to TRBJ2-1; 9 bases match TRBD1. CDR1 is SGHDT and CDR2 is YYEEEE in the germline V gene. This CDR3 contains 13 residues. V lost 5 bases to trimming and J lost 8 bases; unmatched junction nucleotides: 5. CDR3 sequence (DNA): TGTGCCAGCAGTCCGACAGGGGGTGATGAGCAGTTCTTC. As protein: CASSPTGGDEQFF.

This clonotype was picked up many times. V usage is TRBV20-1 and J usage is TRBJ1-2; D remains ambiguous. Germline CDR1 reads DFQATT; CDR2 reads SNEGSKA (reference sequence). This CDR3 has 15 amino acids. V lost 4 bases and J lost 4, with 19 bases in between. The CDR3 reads CSATRASPDPYGYTF. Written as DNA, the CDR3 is TGCAGTGCTACTAGGGCCAGCCCGGACCCCTATGGCTACACCTTC.

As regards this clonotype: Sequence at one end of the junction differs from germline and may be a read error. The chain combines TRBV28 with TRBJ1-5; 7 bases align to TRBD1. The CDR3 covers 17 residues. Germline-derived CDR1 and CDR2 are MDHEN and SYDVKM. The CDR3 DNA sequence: TGTGCCAGCAGTTCACTGACAGGGATTGGTAGCAGTCAGCCCCAGCATTTT. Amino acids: CASSSLTGIGSSQPQHF. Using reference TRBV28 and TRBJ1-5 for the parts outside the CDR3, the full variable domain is DVKVTQSSRYLVKRTGEKVFLECVQDMDHENMFWYRQDPGLGLRLIYFSYDVKMKEKGDIPEGYSVSREKKERFSLILESASTNQTSMYLCASSSLTGIGSSQPQHFGDGTRLSIL.

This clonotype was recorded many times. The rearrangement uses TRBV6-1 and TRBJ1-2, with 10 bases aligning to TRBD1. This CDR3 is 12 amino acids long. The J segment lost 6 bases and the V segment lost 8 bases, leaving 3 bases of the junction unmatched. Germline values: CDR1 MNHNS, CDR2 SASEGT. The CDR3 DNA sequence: TGTGCCAGCGGGACAGGGGAAGATGGCTACACCTTC. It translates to CASGTGEDGYTF.

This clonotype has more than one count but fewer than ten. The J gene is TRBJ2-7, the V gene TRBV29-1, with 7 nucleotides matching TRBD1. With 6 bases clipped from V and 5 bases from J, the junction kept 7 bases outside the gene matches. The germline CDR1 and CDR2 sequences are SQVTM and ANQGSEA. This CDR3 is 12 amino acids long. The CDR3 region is CSVHRDSDEQYF. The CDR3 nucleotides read TGCAGCGTCCACCGGGACAGTGACGAGCAGTACTTC.